This T cell receptor beta chain was captured by sequencing in a study of shared clonotypes between healthy human individuals. V lost 4 bases and J lost 5; bases outside the gene matches: 3. CDR3 length equals 13 residues. CDR1 and CDR2 from the germline V gene are MNHNS and SASEGT. Selected positively for CCR7 and CD45RO-negative, naive CD8 cells excluded terminally differentiated effector memory CD45RA+ cells. Genomic DNA (from each subset) was split evenly across several immunoSEQ plates. Generated by immunoSEQ multiplex PCR, the TCRdb table keeps only in-frame clones and is missing some. Of about 2.2 million clones in the sample, just under 95% are singletons; the top ten hold roughly 1.7%.

This clonotype originated in a man between 18 and 35 years old in good health. Some clones in this sample may be carry-over from other donors' samples. Source material: naive CD8+ T cells from PBMCs. The V call is TRBV6-1, the J call TRBJ2-7; 9 nucleotides line up with TRBD1. CDR3 protein: CASSAGTGNEQYF. The CDR3 nucleotides are TGTGCCAGCAGTGCCGGGACAGGGAACGAGCAGTACTTC.